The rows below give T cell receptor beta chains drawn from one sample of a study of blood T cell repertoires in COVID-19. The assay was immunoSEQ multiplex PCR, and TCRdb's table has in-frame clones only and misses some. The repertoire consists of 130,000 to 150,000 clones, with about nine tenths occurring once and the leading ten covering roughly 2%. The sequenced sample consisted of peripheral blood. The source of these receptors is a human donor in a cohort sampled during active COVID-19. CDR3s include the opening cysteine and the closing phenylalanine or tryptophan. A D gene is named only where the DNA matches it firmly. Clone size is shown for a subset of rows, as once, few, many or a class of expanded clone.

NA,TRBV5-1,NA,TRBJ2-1,TGCGCCAGCAGCTTTAGCGCGAGCTCCTACAATGAGCAGTTCTTC,CASSFSASSYNEQFF
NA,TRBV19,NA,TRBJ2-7,TGTGCCAGTAGTACCGAAATACCTACCTACGAGCAGTACTTC,CASSTEIPTYEQYF
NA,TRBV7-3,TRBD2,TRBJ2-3,TGTGCCAGCAGCCCGAGGACTAGCGTCCCAGATACGCAGTATTTT,CASSPRTSVPDTQYF
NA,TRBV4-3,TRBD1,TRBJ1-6,TGCGCCAGCAGCCAAAATACAGGGGGCAATAATTCACCCCTCCACTTT,CASSQNTGGNNSPLHF
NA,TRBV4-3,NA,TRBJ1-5,TGCGCCAGCAGCCTCTGGGGGGACAATCAGCCCCAGCATTTT,CASSLWGDNQPQHF
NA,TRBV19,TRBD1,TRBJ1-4,TGTGCCAGTAGTGGCACAGGGGAGAAACTGTTTTTT,CASSGTGEKLFF
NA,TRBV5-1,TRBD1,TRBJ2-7,TGCGCCAGCAGCTTCACAGGGGGCAACGAGCAGTACTTC,CASSFTGGNEQYF
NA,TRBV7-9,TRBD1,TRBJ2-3,TGTGCCAGCAGCGTTTACAGGGGGCAAACAGATACGCAGTATTTT,CASSVYRGQTDTQYF
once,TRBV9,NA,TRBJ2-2,TGTGCCAGCAGCCCCCGGGGCGGGGATACCGGGGAGCTGTTTTTT,CASSPRGGDTGELFF
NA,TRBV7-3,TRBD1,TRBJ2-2,TGTGCCAGCAGGATACCGGGACAGTGGAACACCGGGGAGCTGTTTTTT,CASRIPGQWNTGELFF
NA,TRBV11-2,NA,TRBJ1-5,TGTGCCAGCAGCTTAACAGGGACCCCTAGCAATCAGCCCCAGCATTTT,CASSLTGTPSNQPQHF
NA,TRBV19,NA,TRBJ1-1,TGTGCCAGTAGTACCGGCGGGGGAAACACTGAAGCTTTCTTT,CASSTGGGNTEAFF
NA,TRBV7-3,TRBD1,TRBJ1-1,TGTGCCAGCAGCTTAGCAGGGGGTGGTACTGAAGCTTTCTTT,CASSLAGGGTEAFF
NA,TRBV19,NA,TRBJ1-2,TGTGCCAGTAGTGCCCGGGACTTCAGCGGCTACACCTTC,CASSARDFSGYTF
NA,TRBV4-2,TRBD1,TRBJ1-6,TGTGCCAGCAGCCTAGAGCCGGGACAGGCTGCCTCGGAGGCCCTCCACTTT,CASSLEPGQAASEALHF
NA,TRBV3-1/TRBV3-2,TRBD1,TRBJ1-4,TGTGCCAGCAGCCAAACGGACAGGGCTGGGGAAAAACTGTTTTTT,CASSQTDRAGEKLFF
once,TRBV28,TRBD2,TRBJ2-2,TGTGCCAGCAGTTTAAAGACTAGCAACACCGGGGAGCTGTTTTTT,CASSLKTSNTGELFF
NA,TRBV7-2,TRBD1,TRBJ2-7,TGTGCCAGCAGGTACCGGGACAGGGAGGAAGAGCAGTACTTC,CASRYRDREEEQYF
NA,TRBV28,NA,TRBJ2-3,TGTGCCAGCAGTTTAAGTCCCCTAACAGATACGCAGTATTTT,CASSLSPLTDTQYF
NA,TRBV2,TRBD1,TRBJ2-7,TGTGCCAGCCATTCCGGGATCCTGACGGACAGGGGAGGCGACGAGCAGTACTTC,CASHSGILTDRGGDEQYF
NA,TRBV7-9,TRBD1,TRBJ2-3,TGTGCCAGCAGCGATGGGACAGGGTATGGCACAGATACGCAGTATTTT,CASSDGTGYGTDTQYF
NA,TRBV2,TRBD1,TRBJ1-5,TGTGCCAGCAGTGACAGGACAGGGCGGAATCAGCCCCAGCATTTT,CASSDRTGRNQPQHF
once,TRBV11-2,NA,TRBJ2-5,TGTGCCAGCAGCGTTAGGGGAGAGACCCAGTACTTC,CASSVRGETQYF
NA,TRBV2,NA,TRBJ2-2,TGTGCCAGCAGTCCTAGCGTGCCCGGGGAGCTGTTTTTT,CASSPSVPGELFF
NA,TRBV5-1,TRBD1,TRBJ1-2,TGCGCCAGCAGGCAAACCCCGACAGGGGGGGTTGGCTACACCTTC,CASRQTPTGGVGYTF